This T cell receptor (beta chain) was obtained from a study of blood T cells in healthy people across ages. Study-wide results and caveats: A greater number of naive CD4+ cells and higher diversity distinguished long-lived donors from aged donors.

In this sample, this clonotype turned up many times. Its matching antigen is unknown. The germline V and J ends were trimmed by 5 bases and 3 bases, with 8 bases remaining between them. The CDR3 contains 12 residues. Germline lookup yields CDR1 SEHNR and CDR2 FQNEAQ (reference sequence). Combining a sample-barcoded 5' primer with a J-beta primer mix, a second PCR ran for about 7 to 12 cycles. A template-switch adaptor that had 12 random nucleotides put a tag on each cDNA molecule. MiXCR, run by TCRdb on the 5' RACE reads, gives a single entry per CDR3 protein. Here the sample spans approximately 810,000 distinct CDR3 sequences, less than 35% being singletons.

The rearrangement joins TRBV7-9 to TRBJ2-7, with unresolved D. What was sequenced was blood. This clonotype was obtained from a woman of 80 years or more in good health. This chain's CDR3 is CASSPADYEQYF. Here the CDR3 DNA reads TGTGCCAGCAGCCCTGCGGACTACGAGCAGTACTTC.